This T cell receptor (beta chain) was sequenced for a study of CD8 T cells in Susac syndrome. Germline V lookup: CDR1 MNHEY, CDR2 SMNVEV (reference sequence). CDR3 length equals 14 residues. Trimming left V 6 bases short and J 2 bases short, with 11 bases between. It was with random hexamers that roughly 0.5 to 1 ug RNA was reverse transcribed. TCRdb used MiXCR to reprocess the immunoSEQ multiplex PCR reads, holding one entry per CDR3 protein. The table has 150,000 to 190,000 distinct CDR3 sequences, over 85% seen once. This receptor was obtained from a human donor with multiple sclerosis. The chain couples TRBV27 to TRBJ2-1; D is uncertain. The sequencing sample was made of CD8+ T cells from PBMCs. This chain's CDR3 is CASREIAPYNEQFF. CDR3 sequence (DNA): TGTGCCAGCAGGGAAATCGCCCCCTACAATGAGCAGTTCTTC.